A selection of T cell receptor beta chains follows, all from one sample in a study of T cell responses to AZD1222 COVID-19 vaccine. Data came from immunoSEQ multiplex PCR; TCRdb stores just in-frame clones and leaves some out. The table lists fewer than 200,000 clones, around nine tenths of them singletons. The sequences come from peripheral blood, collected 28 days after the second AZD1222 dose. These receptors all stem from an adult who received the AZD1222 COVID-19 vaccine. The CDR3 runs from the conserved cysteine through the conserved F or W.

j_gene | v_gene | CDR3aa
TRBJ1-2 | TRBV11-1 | CASTKNGDGYTF
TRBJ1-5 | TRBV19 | CASSMGRTAYSNQPQHF
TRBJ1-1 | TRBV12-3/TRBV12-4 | CASSFSRPTEAFF
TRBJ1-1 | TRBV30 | CAWSPRGGSNTEAFF
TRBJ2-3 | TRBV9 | CASSVSGHSADTQYF
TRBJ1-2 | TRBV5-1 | CASSLEPQKVYGYTF
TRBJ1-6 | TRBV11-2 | CASSRTANNSPLHF
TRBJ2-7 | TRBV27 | CASVGNGYEQYF
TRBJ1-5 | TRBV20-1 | CSASLSRAGQPQHF
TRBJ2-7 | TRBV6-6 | CASSPYGGGYYEQYF
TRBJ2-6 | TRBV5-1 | CASSQDGGSGANVLTF
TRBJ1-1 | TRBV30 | CGGVSRQRNTEAFF
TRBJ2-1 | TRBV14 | CASSHLGEPYNEQFF
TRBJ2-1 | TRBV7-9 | CASSRWTGGRNEQFF
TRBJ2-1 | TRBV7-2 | CASTVGQGHNEQFF
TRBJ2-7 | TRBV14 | CASSQSHEQYF
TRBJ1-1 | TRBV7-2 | CASSSSGRNTEAFF
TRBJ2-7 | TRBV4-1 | CASSQRSGARQYF
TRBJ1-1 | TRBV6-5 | CASRGTGMGTEAFF
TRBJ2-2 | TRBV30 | CAWSTGQGVAGELFF
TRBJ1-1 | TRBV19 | CASSGGWRTEAFF
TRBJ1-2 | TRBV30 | CAWNSAVTYYGYTF
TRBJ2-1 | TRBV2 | CASSDRNEQFF
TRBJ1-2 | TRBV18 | CASRVGGGTGYTF
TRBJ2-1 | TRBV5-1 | CASSLEASSYNEQFF
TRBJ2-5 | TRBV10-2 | CASSDDSGGDQETQYF
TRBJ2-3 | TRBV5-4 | CASSSFGDTQYF
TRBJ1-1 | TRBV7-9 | CASSFNNKLSIEAFF
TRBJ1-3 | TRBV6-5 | CASSGWSGNTIYF
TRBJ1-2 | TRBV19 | CASIGGLFYGYTF
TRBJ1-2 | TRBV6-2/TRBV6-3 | CASSPPGRRDGYTF
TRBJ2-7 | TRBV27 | CASSRLIGGGYYEQYF
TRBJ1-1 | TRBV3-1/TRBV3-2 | CASSRGVFGTEAFF
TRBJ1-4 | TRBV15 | CATSRDLGAANEKLFF
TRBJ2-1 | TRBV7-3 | CASSLNTGGPLNEQFF
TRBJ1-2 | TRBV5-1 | CASSLEANYGYTF
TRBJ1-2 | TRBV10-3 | CAIGAQGAVNYGYTF
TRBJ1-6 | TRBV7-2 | CASSLDRSSPLHF
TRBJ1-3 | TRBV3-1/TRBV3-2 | CASSRIRGGGNTIYF
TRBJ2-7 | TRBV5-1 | CASSLGTGSLQGDEQYF
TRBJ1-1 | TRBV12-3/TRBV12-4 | CASSFKVNTEAFF
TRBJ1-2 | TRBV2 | CASGGEGNYGYTF
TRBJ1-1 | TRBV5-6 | CASSPTANTEAFF
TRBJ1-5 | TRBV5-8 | CASSSGAYSNQPQHF
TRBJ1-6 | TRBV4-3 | CASSQDLGSPLHF
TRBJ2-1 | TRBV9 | CASSVSGSGVYNEQFF
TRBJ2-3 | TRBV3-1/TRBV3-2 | CASSHGTSSTTDTQYF
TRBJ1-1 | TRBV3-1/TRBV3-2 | CASSLGVQRNTEAFF
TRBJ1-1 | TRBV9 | CASSVGQGPMNTEAFF
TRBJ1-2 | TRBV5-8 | CASSLYRDLYGYTF
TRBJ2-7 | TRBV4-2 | CASSPAGGSGYEQYF
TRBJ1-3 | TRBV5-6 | CASSLVSVLGGNTIYF
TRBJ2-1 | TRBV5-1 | CASSFSQGAGNEQFF
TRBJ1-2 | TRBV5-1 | CASRPTGNYGYTF
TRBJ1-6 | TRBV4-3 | CASSQDGASPLHF